This T cell receptor beta chain stems from a study of blood T cell repertoires in COVID-19. The CDR3 contains 14 residues. V dropped 7 bases and J dropped 0 bases, with 13 bases sitting between them. Germline values: CDR1 LNHDA, CDR2 SQIVND (reference sequence). Original processing notes: For nucleated cells, counts were estimated from reference gene primer amplification. The method was immunoSEQ multiplex PCR; TCRdb's version includes in-frame clones alone and lacks a portion of them. D and trimming come from the DNA, and the V and J calls and clone size come from that table. The sample shows 85,000 to 130,000 clones, roughly 89% of them seen only once.

This TCR derives from an older man with acute or convalescent COVID-19. The source material was peripheral blood. The chain couples TRBV19 to TRBJ2-7; tentative D call: TRBD2 (5 bases). CDR3 amino acids: CASTSGDSSYEQYF. In DNA, the CDR3 is TGTGCCAGTACGAGCGGAGATTCCTCCTACGAGCAGTACTTC.